Listed below are T cell receptor beta chains from one sample, sequenced in a study of blood T cell repertoires in COVID-19. Sequencing used immunoSEQ multiplex PCR; TCRdb keeps in-frame clones, though not all of them. The repertoire has fewer than 350,000 clones, 85% of them found once; the top ten carry approximately 1.9%. The sequencing sample was made of PBMCs or T cells enriched from blood (not recorded which). These receptors all come from a woman between 25 and 40 years old who had been exposed to COVID-19. The CDR3 runs from the conserved cysteine through the conserved F or W. The order of the fields is V gene, clone size, J gene, D gene, CDR3 DNA, CDR3 protein. A D gene is named only where the DNA matches it firmly. Size is stated for part of the rows, as once, few or many counts, or as a class when the clone is expanded.

>TRBV15|.|TRBJ1-2|.
TGTGCCACCAGCAGAGATCGGGGGAACTATGGCTACACCTTC
CATSRDRGNYGYTF
>TRBV5-1|.|TRBJ2-1|TRBD2
TGCGCCAGCAGCGGAAGCGGGGCTTACAATGAGCAGTTCTTC
CASSGSGAYNEQFF
>TRBV9|.|TRBJ2-5|.
TGTGCCAGCAGCCCAAGGCAGGTATACCAAGAGACCCAGTACTTC
CASSPRQVYQETQYF
>TRBV28|once|TRBJ1-5|TRBD1
TGTGCCAGCAGGGCCCAGGGGGCAGGAAATCAGCCCCAGCATTTT
CASRAQGAGNQPQHF
>TRBV30|.|TRBJ1-5|TRBD1
TGTGCCTGGACAGGGGGCGTTAATCAGCCCCAGCATTTT
CAWTGGVNQPQHF
>TRBV4-1|once|TRBJ2-3|.
TGCGCCAGCAGCCAACCCCCGGATACGCAGTATTTT
CASSQPPDTQYF
>TRBV18|.|TRBJ2-1|.
TGTGCCAGCTTACCATATGTCGCATCTTCTGGGGGCGATGAGCAGTTCTTC
CASLPYVASSGGDEQFF
>TRBV30|.|TRBJ1-3|.
TGTGCCTGGAGTTTTACAGGTATCTCTGGAAACACCATATATTTT
CAWSFTGISGNTIYF
>TRBV4-1|.|TRBJ1-6|.
TGCGCCAGCAGCCAAGACACCGGGACACCGAATTCACCCCTCCACTTT
CASSQDTGTPNSPLHF
>TRBV4-1|.|TRBJ2-1|TRBD1
TGCGCCAGCAGCCAAGGACAGGGTGGGAATGAGCAGTTCTTC
CASSQGQGGNEQFF
>TRBV30|.|TRBJ1-5|TRBD1
TGTGCCTGGAACCGGGACAGGAGCAATCAGCCCCAGCATTTT
CAWNRDRSNQPQHF
>TRBV19|once|TRBJ1-1|TRBD1
TGTGCCAGTAGCGGGACAGGGGAAACTGAAGCTTTCTTT
CASSGTGETEAFF
>TRBV15|.|TRBJ1-4|.
TGTGCCACCAGCCGTATTAATCTGTTGGTGCTTTCAGGGGATGATGAAAAACTGTTTTTT
CATSRINLLVLSGDDEKLFF
>TRBV6-6|.|TRBJ1-2|.
TGTGCCAGCAGTTACTCCCCAAAGAACGGGGATGGCTACACCTTC
CASSYSPKNGDGYTF
>TRBV19|.|TRBJ1-6|TRBD1
TGTGCCAGTAGTATGGGACAGGGGGCTTCACCCCTCCACTTT
CASSMGQGASPLHF
>TRBV19|.|TRBJ1-2|.
TGTGCCACCCGGACACTTTTTCGTGATGGCTACACCTTC
CATRTLFRDGYTF
>TRBV10-3|.|TRBJ2-7|.
TGTGCCATCAGTGAGTCTATCTACGAGCAGTACTTC
CAISESIYEQYF